A single sample gave rise to the 24 T cell receptor beta chains below, sequenced in a study of blood T cells in healthy people across ages. The use of a sample-barcoded 5' primer and a J-beta primer mix characterized a second PCR of about 7 to 12 cycles. MiXCR, run by TCRdb on the 5' RACE reads, gives a single entry per CDR3 protein. In the table there are fewer than 1.5 million distinct CDR3 sequences, 40% to 50% of which are singletons. Sequences were obtained from blood. Source of these receptors: a woman aged 18-35 years in good health.

Only a few counts were recorded for this clonotype. The J gene is TRBJ2-7, the V gene TRBV28; unclear D gene. CDR3 length equals 15 residues. V gave up 2 bases and J gave up 5 bases, with 16 bases separating them. Germline V gives CDR1 MDHEN, CDR2 SYDVKM. CDR3 residues: CASSLGLPAKNEQYF. In nucleotides, the CDR3 is TGTGCCAGCAGTTTAGGCCTGCCGGCGAAAAACGAGCAGTACTTC.

This clonotype came up a few times. The chain links TRBV14 to TRBJ1-2, with TRBD1 matching over 7 bases. Per the germline V gene, CDR1 is SGHDN and CDR2 is FVKESK. V shed 4 bases, J shed 4 bases, and the junction held 9 bases outside the gene matches. The length of the CDR3 is 15 residues. CDR3 nucleotides: TGTGCCAGCAGCCCCATCGGGCGACAGGGCTATGGCTACACCTTC. Its translation: CASSPIGRQGYGYTF.

The CDR3, as DNA: TGTGCCAGCAGCTTTCAGGCTGGCGAGCAGTACTTC. It translates to CASSFQAGEQYF. This chain connects TRBV11-2 to TRBJ2-7; D unresolved. V lost 3 bases and J lost 6, with 9 bases in between. This CDR3 comprises 12 residues. Germline V CDR1 and CDR2: SGHAT, FQNNGV.

This clonotype was found a few times. The J gene is TRBJ2-7, the V gene TRBV27; D not certain. The germline V gene encodes CDR1 MNHEY and CDR2 SMNVEV (reference sequence). The CDR3 length is 14 residues. V was cut by 0 bases and J by 3 bases, with 9 bases left in between. The CDR3 protein is CASSLSARNYEQYF. CDR3 coding DNA: TGTGCCAGCAGTTTATCTGCCAGAAACTACGAGCAGTACTTC.

The chain has TRBV11-2 and TRBJ2-1; 8 positions agree with TRBD2. V was pared by 7 bases and J by 7 bases, with 12 bases of the junction left unmatched. Germline CDR1 SGHAT, CDR2 FQNNGV. The CDR3 is 15 residues long. The CDR3 is CASNHLRGGRNEQFF. In nucleotides, the CDR3 is TGTGCCAGCAACCATCTCCGGGGGGGGAGGAATGAGCAGTTCTTC. Full variable domain (missing parts from reference TRBV11-2 and TRBJ2-1): EAGVAQSPRYKIIEKRQSVAFWCNPISGHATLYWYQQILGQGPKLLIQFQNNGVVDDSQLPKDRFSAERLKGVDSTLKIQPAKLEDSAVYLCASNHLRGGRNEQFFGPGTRLTVL.

This clonotype was detected a few times. The chain joins TRBV20-1 to TRBJ2-7, with D unresolved. Per germline, CDR1 DFQATT and CDR2 SNEGSKA (reference sequence). V was cut by 3 bases and J by 6 bases, with 12 bases left in between. CDR3 size: 12 residues. CDR3 loop: CSARQPSGEQYF. The CDR3 DNA reads as TGCAGTGCTAGGCAGCCTTCGGGCGAGCAGTACTTC.

This clonotype was detected only a few times. V is TRBV9 and J is TRBJ2-3, with 7 positions matching TRBD2. Germline V gene data show CDR1 as SGDLS and CDR2 as YYNGEE. This CDR3 region has 17 residues. V shed 0 bases, J shed 0 bases, and the junction held 7 bases outside the gene matches. CDR3 sequence: CASSVVPGGTSTDTQYF. The CDR3, as DNA: TGTGCCAGCAGCGTAGTCCCCGGGGGGACTAGCACAGATACGCAGTATTTT.

The V gene is TRBV14, the J gene TRBJ1-2; D gene unclear. V was pared by 6 bases and J by 4 bases, with 12 bases between. The germline gives CDR1 SGHDN, CDR2 FVKESK. The CDR3 totals 13 residues. The CDR3 DNA is TGTGCCAGCAGACACGACGGTGCCTATGGCTACACCTTC. It translates to CASRHDGAYGYTF.

The chain is built from TRBV10-3 and TRBJ2-4; tentatively, D is TRBD1 or TRBD2 (5 bases each). Deletions cut 6 bases from V and 14 bases from J, with 14 bases between. This CDR3 region has 11 residues. Germline V gives CDR1 ENHRY, CDR2 SYGVKD. CDR3 in amino acids: CAIRGVGAKYF. For the CDR3, the DNA is TGTGCCATCAGGGGAGTTGGGGCCAAGTACTTC.

Turning to this clonotype: At one boundary the junction diverges from the germline segment, which might be a read error. V and J are TRBV4-1 and TRBJ2-7; TRBD1 is a possible D gene (6 bases). The length of the CDR3 is 15 residues. CDR1 and CDR2 from the germline V gene are MGHRA and YSYEKL. CDR3 sequence reads: CASRARDIGAYEQYF. In nucleotides, the CDR3 is TGCGCCAGCAGGGCCCGGGACATCGGGGCCTATGAGCAGTACTTC.

This rearrangement joins TRBV11-2 to TRBJ1-2; 7 bases fit TRBD1. The germline gives CDR1 SGHAT, CDR2 FQNNGV. V was clipped by 1 base and J by 3 bases; unmatched bases: 8. The CDR3 is 16 amino acids. CDR3 DNA sequence: TGTGCCAGCAGCTTAGGGTGGATAGGGGGCCACTATGGCTACACCTTC. This codes for CASSLGWIGGHYGYTF.

The chain combines TRBV27 with TRBJ2-7, with TRBD1 identical over 7 bases. Germline loops: CDR1 MNHEY, CDR2 SMNVEV (reference sequence). The CDR3 runs 15 residues. The V gene end was trimmed by 5 bases and the J gene end by 3 bases; junction bases not matched to a gene: 10. This chain's CDR3 is CASSRQIGGNYEQYF. The DNA of the CDR3 is TGTGCCAGCAGTAGGCAGATAGGGGGCAACTACGAGCAGTACTTC.

This sequence joins TRBV7-9 and TRBJ1-5; no clear D gene. Trimming left V 0 bases short and J 6 bases short, with 15 bases between. The CDR3 has 16 amino acids. Germline V gene lookup returns CDR1 SEHNR and CDR2 FQNEAQ (reference sequence). CDR3 nucleotide sequence: TGTGCCAGCAGCTTAGCGGCACCGGCGGAAGGTCAGCCCCAGCATTTT. It is translated as CASSLAAPAEGQPQHF.

This chain connects TRBV2 to TRBJ2-5; 8 nucleotides align to TRBD2. This CDR3 region has 17 residues. CDR1 and CDR2 (germline): SNHLY, FYNNEI. The V gene end was trimmed by 5 bases and the J gene end by 2 bases; junction bases not matched to a gene: 13. This CDR3 reads CASSHAGRGAEQETQYF. The CDR3 DNA follows: TGTGCCAGCAGTCACGCCGGGCGGGGGGCCGAACAAGAGACCCAGTACTTC.

This clonotype was seen a few times. This rearrangement joins TRBV12-3 or TRBV12-4 to TRBJ2-5, with 9 bases matching TRBD1. With 0 bases clipped from V and 7 bases from J, the junction kept 3 bases outside the gene matches. CDR3 length: 14 residues. This CDR3 reads CASSLAATGGTQYF. DNA of the CDR3: TGTGCCAGCAGTTTAGCGGCGACAGGGGGGACCCAGTACTTC.

In its sample, this clonotype ranks as medium-sized. The gene calls are TRBV25-1 and TRBJ2-3; 15 nucleotides agree with TRBD2. Germline values: CDR1 MGHDK, CDR2 SYGVNS. The CDR3 is made up of 21 amino acids. Germline trimming cut 5 bases from V and 0 bases from J; bases unmatched to any gene: 15. CDR3 loop: CASSHSGTSGGRTYSTDTQYF. CDR3 in DNA: TGTGCCAGCAGTCACTCTGGGACTAGCGGGGGGCGGACGTATAGCACAGATACGCAGTATTTT.

This clonotype was seen more than once but under ten times. The V call is TRBV6-5, the J call TRBJ2-1; TRBD2 matches at 11 bases. Germline values: CDR1 MNHEY, CDR2 SVGAGI. V shed 7 bases, J shed 9 bases, and the junction held 5 bases outside the gene matches. The CDR3 is 13 residues long. The CDR3 coding sequence is TGTGCCAGCACCCGGGGACTAGCGGTTGAGCAGTTCTTC. Its protein is CASTRGLAVEQFF.

This chain joins TRBV18 and TRBJ2-1, with D unresolved. Germline V gene data show CDR1 as KGHSH and CDR2 as LQKENI. The CDR3 covers 12 residues. Trimming took off 2 bases at V and 6 bases at J, with 5 bases between the two ends. This CDR3 reads CASSPFGNEQFF. CDR3 coding DNA: TGTGCCAGCTCACCATTCGGCAATGAGCAGTTCTTC.

Of note for this clonotype: At one end the junction does not follow the germline gene, possibly because of a read error. The chain recombines TRBV5-1 with TRBJ2-1; no clear D. The CDR3 runs to 13 residues. Per the germline V gene, CDR1 is SGHRS and CDR2 is YFSETQ. The CDR3 sequence is CTSSLVLDNEQFF. The CDR3 region has the DNA TGCACCAGCAGCTTGGTTTTGGACAATGAGCAGTTCTTC. Full variable domain (missing parts from reference TRBV5-1 and TRBJ2-1): KAGVTQTPRYLIKTRGQQVTLSCSPISGHRSVSWYQQTPGQGLQFLFEYFSETQRNKGNFPGRFSGRQFSNSRSEMNVSTLELGDSALYLCTSSLVLDNEQFFGPGTRLTVL.

This chain connects TRBV12-3 or TRBV12-4 to TRBJ2-3, with D perhaps TRBD1 (6 bases). This CDR3 is 15 amino acids long. Deletions cut 1 base from V and 5 bases from J, with 13 bases between. The CDR3 is CASSLGGRWEDTQYF. The CDR3 bases are TGTGCCAGCAGTTTAGGGGGGCGTTGGGAAGATACGCAGTATTTT.

In its sample, this clonotype was seen a few times. CDR3 loop: CASNRMTGLDEKLFF. CDR3 nucleotide sequence: TGTGCCAGCAACCGCATGACAGGGCTAGATGAAAAACTGTTTTTT. V usage is TRBV28 and J usage is TRBJ1-4, with 7 bases matching TRBD1. Germline V gene sequence: CDR1 MDHEN, CDR2 SYDVKM. The CDR3 contains 15 residues. V shed 7 bases and J 6 bases; nucleotides not matched to a gene: 11.

As regards this clonotype: Sequence at one end of the junction differs from germline and may be a read error. CDR3 in amino acids: CAGSQRTHGGVNEQFF. DNA for the CDR3: TGCGCCGGCAGCCAACGGACCCACGGTGGGGTAAATGAGCAGTTCTTC. This rearrangement joins TRBV4-1 to TRBJ2-1; D is unresolved. The CDR3 is made up of 16 amino acids. The germline V gene encodes CDR1 MGHRA and CDR2 YSYEKL.

The chain joins TRBV6-5 to TRBJ2-4; D call uncertain. From germline, CDR1 is MNHEY and CDR2 SVGAGI. V dropped 8 bases and J dropped 13 bases, with 12 bases sitting between them. The CDR3 runs to 10 residues. The CDR3 here is CASGQLKQYF. The CDR3 DNA sequence: TGTGCCAGCGGGCAACTGAAGCAGTACTTC.

CDR3 protein: CASSETGTGKYEQYF. The DNA of the CDR3 is TGTGCCAGCAGTGAAACAGGGACAGGGAAGTATGAGCAGTACTTC. The gene calls are TRBV12-3 or TRBV12-4 and TRBJ2-7; 9 bases align to TRBD1. The length of the CDR3 is 15 residues. With V trimmed by 5 bases and J by 7 bases, 12 bases remained unmatched.